A selection of T cell receptor beta chains follows, all from one sample in a study of cytomegalovirus exposure and HLA in healthy donors. Here immunoSEQ multiplex PCR was the method, and the copy in TCRdb shows in-frame clones only, minus some. The profile shows more than 85,000 clones, roughly 80% of them singletons. The sequenced sample consisted of PBMCs. These TCRs come from a boy younger than 18 in good health and CMV-seronegative. CDR3s leave out the opening cysteine and the closing phenylalanine or tryptophan.

>TRBJ2-7|TRBV7-2
ASSFIGGAYEQY
>TRBJ1-3|TRBV4-1
ASSHPRGTGPSGNTIY
>TRBJ2-7|TRBV28
ASSASPNRDEQY
>TRBJ1-4|TRBV27
ASSLLQGNEKLF
>TRBJ1-1|TRBV6-5
ASAGADTEAF
>TRBJ2-1|TRBV11-2
ASSFRLAGGPKNEQF
>TRBJ1-1|TRBV7-9
ASRRDSGTEAF
>TRBJ2-7|TRBV7-2
ASSPGASRLREQY
>TRBJ1-6|TRBV15
ATSRPQPGRPSPLH
>TRBJ2-7|TRBV29-1
SVQDALYEQY
>TRBJ2-3|TRBV6-5
ASSWTSGGAADTQY
>TRBJ2-3|TRBV2
ASKDPGPPDTQY
>TRBJ2-6|TRBV30
AWTPGTDFSGANVLT
>TRBJ2-1|TRBV29-1
SGSPIRLAVDEQF
>TRBJ1-5|TRBV7-2
ASSLDHGGNQPQH
>TRBJ2-1|TRBV9
ASSVSGNSYNEQF
>TRBJ2-3|TRBV5-1
ASSLTGDTQY
>TRBJ1-6|TRBV11-2
ASSEQGENSPLH
>TRBJ1-5|TRBV28
ASTLPGLGTSNQPQH
>TRBJ2-3|TRBV9
ASSVGGGSTDTQY
>TRBJ2-1|TRBV6-4
ASSLTGTSSYNEQF
>TRBJ1-5|TRBV30
ACSGQEHQPQH
>TRBJ2-6|TRBV6-1
ASSEHPQRVGLSGRANVLT
>TRBJ2-7|TRBV19
ASSPGWEQY
>TRBJ1-4|TRBV7-9
ASSLVPSLTREKLF
>TRBJ2-7|TRBV11-1
ASTLLGEGRHEQY
>TRBJ1-5|TRBV7-9
ASGTGYDQPQH
>TRBJ2-1|TRBV28
ASSSRSGSTDEQF
>TRBJ1-1|TRBV6-6
ASSYSIRGRNTEAF
>TRBJ1-5|TRBV7-9
ASSLGQRYNQPQH
>TRBJ1-1|TRBV28
ASSLFGTGLAEAF
>TRBJ1-5|TRBV2
ASSHADALAGPQH
>TRBJ2-7|TRBV19
ASSDSAYEQY
>TRBJ2-7|TRBV7-6
ASSLRTGGDEQY
>TRBJ2-1|TRBV4-3
ASSPSGKGVYNEQF
>TRBJ1-2|TRBV4-3
ASSQGQGVYYGYT
>TRBJ1-1|TRBV5-1
ASSGTGGVSEAF